This T cell receptor beta chain is from a study of glioma-infiltrating T cells. General observations from the study: Non-neoplastic patients had below-expected tissue-blood divergence, while all gliomas exceeded expectation.

TCR alpha and beta CDR3 regions were amplified from RNA using iRepertoire nested multiplex PCR. Tissue mRNA or PBMC total RNA, about 85-400 ng, went into one-step reverse transcription and amplification. In TCRdb, the multiplex PCR reads were re-called with MiXCR into one record per CDR3 protein. The table has about 110,000 distinct CDR3 sequences, about 25% seen once. The CDR3 sequence is 16 residues long. Germline CDR1 reads LGHNA; CDR2 reads YNFKEQ. V was trimmed by 4 bases and J by 2 bases, leaving 15 bases between them. This clonotype has only a few counts. Its antigen is undetermined. The V gene is TRBV4-2, the J gene TRBJ2-1; D may correspond to TRBD1 or TRBD2 (5 bases each). Sequenced sample: glioma tissue, nonneoplastic brain tissue, or PBMCs (not recorded which). This receptor was obtained from a human donor with low-grade glioma or glioblastoma, undergoing nonglioma brain surgery, or in good health (not recorded which). The chain's CDR3 is CASSPGTERPYNEQFF. The CDR3 DNA reads TGTGCCAGCAGCCCCGGGACCGAGAGACCCTACAATGAGCAGTTCTTC.